The present entry profiles one T cell receptor beta chain with its context. This record comes from a study of control samples from healthy donors and cancer patients. Here immunoSEQ multiplex PCR was the method, and the copy in TCRdb shows in-frame clones only, minus some. The sample holds approximately 92,000 clones, over 85% seen once. Germline CDR1 reads MNHEY; CDR2 reads SVGAGI. This CDR3 is built from 12 residues. Trimming shortened V by 6 bases and J by 7 bases, and 7 bases separated the two germline ends. The chain carries TRBV6-5 and TRBJ1-6; D uncertain. Sequenced material: blood. The TCR originated in a woman aged 25 to 39 in good health. The CDR3 DNA reads as TGTGCCAGCAGGCACCCGAATTCACCCCTCCACTTT. Its protein is CASRHPNSPLHF.